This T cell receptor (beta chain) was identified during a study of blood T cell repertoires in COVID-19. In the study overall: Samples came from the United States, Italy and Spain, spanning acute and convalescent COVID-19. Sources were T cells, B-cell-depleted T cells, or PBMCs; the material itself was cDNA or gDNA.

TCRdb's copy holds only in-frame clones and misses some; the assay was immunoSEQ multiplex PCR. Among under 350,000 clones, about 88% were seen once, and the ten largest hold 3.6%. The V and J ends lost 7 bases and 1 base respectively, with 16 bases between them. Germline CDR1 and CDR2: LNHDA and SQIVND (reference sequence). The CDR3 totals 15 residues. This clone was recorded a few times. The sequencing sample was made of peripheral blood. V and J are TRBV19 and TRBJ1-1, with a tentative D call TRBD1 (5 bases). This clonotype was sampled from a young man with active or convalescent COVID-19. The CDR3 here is CASNDPGSANTEAFF. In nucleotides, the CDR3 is TGTGCCAGTAACGACCCAGGGTCGGCGAACACTGAAGCTTTCTTT.